These 8 T cell receptor beta chains share one sample of origin, sequenced in a study of blood T cell repertoires in COVID-19. Sequencing was performed with immunoSEQ multiplex PCR; in TCRdb, only in-frame clones are kept and a portion is missing. The sample has about 190,000 clones; roughly nine tenths are singletons. The sample consisted of peripheral blood. Receptors originate from a man aged 55-75 years with active or convalescent COVID-19.

This chain connects TRBV6-6 to TRBJ1-5, with TRBD1 matching 7 bases. The germline V gene encodes CDR1 MNHNY and CDR2 SVGAGI (reference sequence). Trimming took 2 bases from V and 5 from J; bases not matched to a gene: 3. The length of the CDR3 is 14 residues. CDR3 region: CASSYIDRDQPQHF. In DNA form, the CDR3 reads TGTGCCAGCAGTTACATCGACAGGGATCAGCCCCAGCATTTT.

This clone occurred once. The J gene is TRBJ2-2, the V gene TRBV7-9, with D perhaps TRBD1 (5 bases). Germline loops: CDR1 SEHNR, CDR2 FQNEAQ (reference sequence). V lost 5 bases and J 2 bases, leaving 9 bases between the germline ends. The CDR3 loop spans 14 amino acids. CDR3 nucleotide sequence: TGTGCCAGCAGCAGGACACCTAACACCGGGGAGCTGTTTTTT. It translates to CASSRTPNTGELFF.

The chain links TRBV27 to TRBJ2-7; 9 bases agree with TRBD2. The CDR3 spans 17 residues. Germline values: CDR1 MNHEY, CDR2 SMNVEV (reference sequence). Trimming took 6 bases from V and 4 from J; bases not matched to a gene: 16. In DNA, the CDR3 is TGTGCCAGCAGGGGGACTAGCAGGGGGGTGGCTCCTTACGAGCAGTACTTC. Encoded protein: CASRGTSRGVAPYEQYF.

The chain employs TRBV6-5 and TRBJ2-7; possibly TRBD1 for D (5 bases). The germline CDR1 and CDR2 sequences are MNHEY and SVGAGI. V shed 4 bases and J shed 6 bases, with 13 bases lying between them. The CDR3 is 13 residues long. For the CDR3, the DNA is TGTGCCAGCAGTTTCCGCAGGGTTGGCGAGCAGTACTTC. Amino acids: CASSFRRVGEQYF.

This clone was observed once. V and J are TRBV5-4 and TRBJ1-2, with D uncertain. Trimming took off 2 bases at V and 7 bases at J, with 12 bases between the two ends. The CDR3 runs to 13 residues. CDR1 and CDR2 from the germline V gene are SGHNT and YYREEE (reference sequence). CDR3 sequence (DNA): TGTGCCAGCAGCTTATGGGCAGCCGCTGGCTACACCTTC. Amino acid sequence: CASSLWAAAGYTF.

This chain links TRBV10-1 with TRBJ2-3; 11 nucleotides match TRBD2. This CDR3 is built from 16 residues. Germline CDR1 is WNHNN and CDR2 is SYGVQD (reference sequence). Losses at the gene ends were 6 bases for V and 1 base for J; bases not matched to a gene: 6. The CDR3 here is CASRKKTSGGTDTQYF. In nucleotides, the CDR3 is TGCGCCAGCAGGAAGAAGACTAGCGGGGGCACAGATACGCAGTATTTT.

CDR3 nucleotide sequence: TGTGCCAGCAGTTACCCGCAGAGGGGGGGGGATCAGCCCCAGCATTTT. This gives the protein CASSYPQRGGDQPQHF. This chain joins TRBV6-2 or TRBV6-3 and TRBJ1-5; D possibly corresponds to TRBD1 (6 bases). V shed 2 bases and J shed 5 bases, with 16 bases lying between them. CDR1 is MNHEY, CDR2 SVGEGT, per germline. The CDR3 runs to 16 residues.

This chain joins TRBV2 and TRBJ2-7; 8 positions agree with TRBD1. Germline-derived CDR1 and CDR2 are SNHLY and FYNNEI. V shed 2 bases, J shed 5 bases, and the junction held 8 bases outside the gene matches. The CDR3 runs 15 residues. CDR3 DNA sequence: TGTGCCAGCAGTGAAAGCAGGGGGCTAACGAACGAGCAGTACTTC. Amino acid sequence: CASSESRGLTNEQYF.